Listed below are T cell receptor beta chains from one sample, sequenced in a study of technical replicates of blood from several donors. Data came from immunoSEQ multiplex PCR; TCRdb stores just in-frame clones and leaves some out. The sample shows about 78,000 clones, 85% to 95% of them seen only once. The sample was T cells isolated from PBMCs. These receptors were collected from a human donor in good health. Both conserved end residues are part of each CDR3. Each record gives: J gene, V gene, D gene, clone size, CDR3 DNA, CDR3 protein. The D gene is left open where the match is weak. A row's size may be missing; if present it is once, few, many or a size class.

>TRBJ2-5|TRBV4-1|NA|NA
TGCGCCAGCAGCCAACCCATGACAGGCCCCGACCAAGAGACCCAGTACTTC
CASSQPMTGPDQETQYF
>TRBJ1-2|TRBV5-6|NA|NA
TGTGCCAGCAGGCGGGGCTATGGCTACACCTTC
CASRRGYGYTF
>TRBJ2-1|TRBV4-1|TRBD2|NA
TGCGCCAGCAGCCGGACTAGCGGGAGGGCAAATGAGCAGTTCTTC
CASSRTSGRANEQFF
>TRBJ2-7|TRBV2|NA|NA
TGTGCCAGCACCTCTTCCTACGAGCAGTACTTC
CASTSSYEQYF
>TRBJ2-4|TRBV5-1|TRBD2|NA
TGCGCCAGCAGCTTGGGCGGGAGGGAAAACATTCAGTACTTC
CASSLGGRENIQYF
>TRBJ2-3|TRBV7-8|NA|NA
TGTGCCAGCAGCTTAGCTCTACCTACAGATACGCAGTATTTT
CASSLALPTDTQYF
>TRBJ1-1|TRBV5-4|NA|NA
TGTGCCAGCAGCTCCAGGGATAGGTCTCCTGAAGCTTTCTTT
CASSSRDRSPEAFF
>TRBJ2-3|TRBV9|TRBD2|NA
TGTGCCAGCAGCGGTAGGTTGGGGGAGGGGCTCGCAGATACGCAGTATTTT
CASSGRLGEGLADTQYF
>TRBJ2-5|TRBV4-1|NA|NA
TGCGCCAGCAAGGGTGTTTGGGGGGGCGGTAGTGAGACCCAGTACTTC
CASKGVWGGGSETQYF
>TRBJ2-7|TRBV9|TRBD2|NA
TGTGCCAGCAGCGCTTCCGGGACTAGTGCCTACGAGCAGTACTTC
CASSASGTSAYEQYF
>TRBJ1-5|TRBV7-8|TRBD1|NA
TGTGCCAGCAGCTTAGAGGGGGCTACTAATCAGCCCCAGCATTTT
CASSLEGATNQPQHF
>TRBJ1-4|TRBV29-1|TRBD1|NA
TGCAGCGTTGCAAGACAGGGAGAAAAACTGTTTTTT
CSVARQGEKLFF
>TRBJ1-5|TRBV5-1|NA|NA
TGCGCCAGCAGCTTAACGGGACAGCCCCAGCATTTT
CASSLTGQPQHF
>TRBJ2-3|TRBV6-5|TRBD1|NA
TGTGCCAGCGGACAGGTCACAGATACGCAGTATTTT
CASGQVTDTQYF
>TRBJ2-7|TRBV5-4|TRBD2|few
TGTGCCAGCAGCTGGGGAGGGACGGATGCCTACGAGCAGTACTTC
CASSWGGTDAYEQYF
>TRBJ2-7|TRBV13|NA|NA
TGTGCCAGCAGCTTTTCCGGGACATATTACGAGCAGTACTTC
CASSFSGTYYEQYF
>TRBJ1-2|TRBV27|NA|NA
TGTGCCAGCAGGGCTTCGACAGTCGGCTTGTATGGCTACACCTTC
CASRASTVGLYGYTF
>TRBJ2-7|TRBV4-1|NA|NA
TGCGCCAGCAGCCAAGAGGGTGCCCCGGGCTACGAGCAGTACTTC
CASSQEGAPGYEQYF
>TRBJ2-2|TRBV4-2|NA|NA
TGTGCCAGCAGCCAAGCTGGGCCCTCTGGGGAGCTGTTTTTT
CASSQAGPSGELFF
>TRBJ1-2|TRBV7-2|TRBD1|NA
TGTGCCAGCAGCTTTCCGACAGGGATTAGGGGCTACACCTTC
CASSFPTGIRGYTF
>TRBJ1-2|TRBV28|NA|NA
TGTGCCAGCCTTAGAGGGGGTCCCTTGGCCTGGGGCTACACCTTC
CASLRGGPLAWGYTF
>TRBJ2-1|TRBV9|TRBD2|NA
TGTGCCAGCAGCCCTTCACTTGGGACCTCGGGGGGGCAGTTCTTC
CASSPSLGTSGGQFF
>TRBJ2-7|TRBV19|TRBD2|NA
TGTGCCAGTAGTAATCAGCGGGAGCTTACCTACGAGCAGTACTTC
CASSNQRELTYEQYF
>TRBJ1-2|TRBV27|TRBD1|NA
TGTGCCAGCAGTCCCCTCAGGGGGCTTGTCTATGGCTACACCTTC
CASSPLRGLVYGYTF
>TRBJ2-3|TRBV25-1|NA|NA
TGTGCCAGCAGTGAATCCCAGGGCACAGATACGCAGTATTTT
CASSESQGTDTQYF
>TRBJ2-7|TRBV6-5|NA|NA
TGTGCCAGCAGTTATTTGGCGGGCGAGCAGTACTTC
CASSYLAGEQYF
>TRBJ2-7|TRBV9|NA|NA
TGTGCCAGCAGCGTAAAAGTTAGCGGCGAGCAGTACTTC
CASSVKVSGEQYF
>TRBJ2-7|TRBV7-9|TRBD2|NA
TGTGCCAGCAGGCATAGCGGGAGCTCCTACGAGCAGTACTTC
CASRHSGSSYEQYF
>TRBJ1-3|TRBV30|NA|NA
TGTGCCTGGAACATCCTCCGCTCTGGAAACACCATATATTTT
CAWNILRSGNTIYF
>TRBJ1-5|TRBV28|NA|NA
TGTGCCAGCAGTTTCGGCGGTCAGCCCCAGCATTTT
CASSFGGQPQHF
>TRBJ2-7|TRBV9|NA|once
TGTGCCAGCAGCGTAGGGGGCTCACTCTCCTACGAGCAGTACTTC
CASSVGGSLSYEQYF
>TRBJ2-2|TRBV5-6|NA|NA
TGTGCCAGCAGGCCAACAGAGAACACCGGGGAGCTGTTTTTT
CASRPTENTGELFF
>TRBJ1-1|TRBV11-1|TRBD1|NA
TGTGCCAGCAGCAGAGGGACAGGGGGAGGAACTGAAGCTTTCTTT
CASSRGTGGGTEAFF
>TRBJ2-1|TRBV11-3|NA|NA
TGTGCCAGCGGATCACAGGGGTTCGGGGGTAGCTCCTACAATGAGCAGTTCTTC
CASGSQGFGGSSYNEQFF
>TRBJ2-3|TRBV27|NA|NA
TGTGCCAGCAGTTTACCGAGCACAGATACGCAGTATTTT
CASSLPSTDTQYF
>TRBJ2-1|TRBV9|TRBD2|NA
TGTGCCAGCAGCGTCAGACTAGCGGGAGGTGAGGATGAGCAGTTCTTC
CASSVRLAGGEDEQFF
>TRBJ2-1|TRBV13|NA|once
TGTGCCAGCAGCTTAGGCCTAGCGAACGAGCAGTTCTTC
CASSLGLANEQFF
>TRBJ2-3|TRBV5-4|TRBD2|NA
TGTGCCAGCAGCTTGGCCAAGAGGGAGGGCCGAGATACGCAGTATTTT
CASSLAKREGRDTQYF